These 28 T cell receptor beta chains originate from one sample sequenced in a study of blood T cell repertoires in COVID-19. Clones were sequenced by immunoSEQ multiplex PCR, and TCRdb holds only the in-frame ones, with some missing. The sample contains some 150,000 clones, 86% of which appear only once. The sequencing sample was made of peripheral blood. Receptor source: a man aged 70 or older with acute or convalescent COVID-19.

The chain employs TRBV18 and TRBJ1-3; 8 bases align to TRBD1. With V trimmed by 2 bases and J by 3 bases, 9 bases remained unmatched. Germline CDR1 and CDR2: KGHSH and LQKENI. The CDR3 length is 17 residues. The CDR3 sequence is CASSPIRGPTDGNTIYF. Written as DNA, the CDR3 is TGTGCCAGCTCACCAATCAGGGGGCCTACTGATGGAAACACCATATATTTT.

This clone was detected only once. The chain couples TRBV4-3 to TRBJ2-3; D may be TRBD1 (6 bases). V was trimmed by 1 base and J by 11 bases, leaving 13 bases between them. Germline V gene sequence: CDR1 LGHNA, CDR2 YSLEER. This CDR3 is 13 amino acids long. CDR3: CASSQANREKQYF. In nucleotides, the CDR3 is TGCGCCAGCAGCCAAGCGAACAGGGAGAAGCAGTATTTT.

The chain links TRBV9 to TRBJ2-7; D remains unclear. Germline CDR1 and CDR2: SGDLS and YYNGEE. Trimming removed 0 bases from V and 4 bases from J, with 11 bases in between. This CDR3 has 14 residues. In DNA form, the CDR3 reads TGTGCCAGCAGCGTAGATGTGGTGGCTTACGAGCAGTACTTC. Translating it yields CASSVDVVAYEQYF.

CDR3 sequence reads: CAWSSGLRSGNTIYF. The CDR3 nucleotides are TGTGCCTGGAGCTCAGGGCTTCGCTCTGGAAACACCATATATTTT. The V and J genes are TRBV30 and TRBJ1-3; D might be TRBD1 (5 bases). V dropped 3 bases and J dropped 0 bases, with 12 bases sitting between them. The CDR3 loop spans 15 amino acids. CDR1 is GTSNPN, CDR2 SVGIG, per germline (reference sequence).

V gene TRBV2 combines with J gene TRBJ2-1, with TRBD2 matching over 13 bases. Germline V gene data show CDR1 as SNHLY and CDR2 as FYNNEI. Trimming took 2 bases from V and 6 from J; bases not matched to a gene: 4. CDR3 size: 16 residues. The CDR3 DNA follows: TGTGCCAGCAGTGAAAGGACTAGCGGGAGCCCCAATGAGCAGTTCTTC. It encodes CASSERTSGSPNEQFF.

This chain joins TRBV7-8 and TRBJ2-3; D possibly corresponds to TRBD1 (6 bases). Deletions cut 3 bases from V and 4 bases from J, with 17 bases between. CDR3 length equals 16 residues. Germline values: CDR1 SGHVS, CDR2 FQNEAQ. The CDR3 DNA reads TGTGCCAGCAGCTTTAGTTTTGGGTCAGGGGCAGATACGCAGTATTTT. It translates to CASSFSFGSGADTQYF.

V is TRBV4-1 and J is TRBJ2-3, with 11 nucleotides matching TRBD2. Trimming cost V 0 bases and J 2 bases; bases outside gene matches: 7. Germline V lookup: CDR1 MGHRA, CDR2 YSYEKL. This CDR3 is 18 amino acids long. CDR3 protein: CASSQETKLAGVTDTQYF. CDR3 DNA: TGCGCCAGCAGCCAAGAGACTAAACTAGCGGGAGTCACAGATACGCAGTATTTT.

V and J are TRBV7-2 and TRBJ1-4; D possibly corresponds to TRBD1 (5 bases). V lost 5 bases and J 7 bases, leaving 14 bases between the germline ends. This CDR3 contains 14 residues. Germline V gene sequence: CDR1 SGHTA, CDR2 FQGNSA. CDR3 DNA sequence: TGTGCCAGCAGCCCTCGGAGGGGAGCTGAAAAACTGTTTTTT. This translates into CASSPRRGAEKLFF.

V usage is TRBV28 and J usage is TRBJ1-2; no clear D. The germline CDR1 and CDR2 sequences are MDHEN and SYDVKM. The length of the CDR3 is 12 residues. V was clipped by 8 bases and J by 4 bases, with 11 bases between them. CDR3 sequence: CASVARGYGYTF. In nucleotides, the CDR3 is TGTGCCAGCGTGGCCCGCGGCTATGGCTACACCTTC.

This clone has only one observation. The chain couples TRBV27 to TRBJ2-7; maybe TRBD1 (6 bases). The length of the CDR3 is 13 residues. The germline V gene has CDR1 MNHEY and CDR2 SMNVEV (reference sequence). V dropped 6 bases and J dropped 3 bases, with 12 bases sitting between them. This CDR3 is CASRSDRYYEQYF. The CDR3 DNA is TGTGCCAGCAGATCGGACAGATACTACGAGCAGTACTTC.

This clone was counted a single time. The V and J genes are TRBV5-1 and TRBJ1-2, with TRBD1 identical over 8 bases. The germline V gene has CDR1 SGHRS and CDR2 YFSETQ. Trimming at V came to 4 bases and at J to 5 bases, leaving 7 bases not matched to a gene. This CDR3 region has 14 residues. CDR3: CASSPTDRVYGYTF. The CDR3 DNA follows: TGCGCCAGCAGCCCGACGGACAGGGTTTATGGCTACACCTTC. The variable domain in full, completed from reference TRBV5-1 and TRBJ1-2, reads KAGVTQTPRYLIKTRGQQVTLSCSPISGHRSVSWYQQTPGQGLQFLFEYFSETQRNKGNFPGRFSGRQFSNSRSEMNVSTLELGDSALYLCASSPTDRVYGYTFGSGTRLTVV.

This clone appeared once. The chain is built from TRBV18 and TRBJ1-5; D remains ambiguous. V was trimmed by 3 bases and J by 6 bases, leaving 15 bases between them. This CDR3 comprises 15 residues. Germline V gene lookup returns CDR1 KGHSH and CDR2 LQKENI. CDR3 protein: CASSPVRGVGQPQHF. In nucleotides, the CDR3 is TGTGCCAGCTCACCGGTTCGGGGAGTTGGTCAGCCCCAGCATTTT. Supplemented by reference TRBV18 and TRBJ1-5, the full variable domain reads NAGVMQNPRHLVRRRGQEARLRCSPMKGHSHVYWYRQLPEEGLKFMVYLQKENIIDESGMPKERFSAEFPKEGPSILRIQQVVRGDSAAYFCASSPVRGVGQPQHFGDGTRLSIL.

V and J are TRBV19 and TRBJ2-1; 9 bases are a match to TRBD2. The V and J ends lost 8 bases and 5 bases, in that order; junction bases with no gene match: 13. This CDR3 has 16 amino acids. Germline V CDR1 and CDR2: LNHDA, SQIVND (reference sequence). The CDR3 spells CASQRLAGGSNNEQFF. CDR3 nucleotide sequence: TGTGCCAGTCAGAGGTTGGCGGGAGGGAGCAACAATGAGCAGTTCTTC.

This chain connects TRBV11-2 to TRBJ2-3; D possibly corresponds to TRBD2 (5 bases). There are 15 residues in the CDR3. The germline gives CDR1 SGHAT, CDR2 FQNNGV. Between the trimmed V and J ends, which lost 0 bases and 4 bases, there was a span of 11 bases. CDR3 protein: CASSLEGAGADTQYF. CDR3 nucleotide sequence: TGTGCCAGCAGCTTAGAGGGAGCTGGGGCAGATACGCAGTATTTT.

This clone was counted between two and nine times. This rearrangement joins TRBV4-1 to TRBJ2-7; TRBD2 agrees at 10 bases. With 1 base clipped from V and 6 bases from J, the junction kept 6 bases outside the gene matches. Per the germline V gene, CDR1 is MGHRA and CDR2 is YSYEKL. The CDR3 is 15 residues long. The CDR3 loop is CASSQGLAGASEQYF. The DNA for the CDR3 is TGCGCCAGCAGCCAAGGGCTAGCGGGAGCCTCCGAGCAGTACTTC.

The chain combines TRBV2 with TRBJ2-5; 7 positions match TRBD2. Unmatched junction bases numbered 4, after V lost 4 bases and J lost 5 bases. CDR1 is SNHLY and CDR2 is FYNNEI in the germline V gene. The CDR3 length is 13 residues. The CDR3 DNA reads as TGTGCCAGCAGTGTTAGCGGGCAGGAGACCCAGTACTTC. Protein product: CASSVSGQETQYF.

V and J are TRBV4-1 and TRBJ2-1; TRBD2 is a possible D gene (6 bases). V lost 4 bases and J 5 bases, leaving 21 bases between the germline ends. Per germline, CDR1 MGHRA and CDR2 YSYEKL. This CDR3 spans 17 amino acids. This CDR3 is CASSLRRVLAVNNEQFF. The CDR3 bases are TGCGCCAGCAGCCTCCGACGGGTTTTAGCGGTAAACAATGAGCAGTTCTTC.

This chain joins TRBV5-6 and TRBJ2-5, with TRBD2 matching 8 bases. CDR3 size: 15 residues. Germline V gives CDR1 SGHDT, CDR2 YYEEEE. J gave up 2 bases and V 4 bases, and 7 bases lay outside the gene matches. CDR3 protein: CASSPLAGEQETQYF. For the CDR3, the DNA is TGTGCCAGCAGCCCGCTAGCGGGCGAGCAAGAGACCCAGTACTTC.

The chain uses TRBV28 and TRBJ2-1; D unresolved. V lost 6 bases to trimming and J lost 8 bases, with 14 bases between them. Per germline, CDR1 MDHEN and CDR2 SYDVKM. This CDR3 is built from 13 residues. CDR3 DNA: TGTGCCAGCAGCCCGTCCGGGTGGGATGAGCAGTTCTTC. It encodes CASSPSGWDEQFF.

This chain links TRBV28 with TRBJ2-7; 8 bases line up with TRBD2. The CDR3 runs to 14 residues. Germline CDR1 and CDR2: MDHEN and SYDVKM. Trimming removed 6 bases from V and 3 bases from J; junction bases left unmatched: 7. The CDR3 loop reads CASSSRTSFYEQYF. CDR3 DNA: TGTGCCAGCAGCTCTCGGACTAGCTTCTACGAGCAGTACTTC.

The chain employs TRBV9 and TRBJ1-6; D is perhaps TRBD1 (6 bases). Trimming took off 1 base at V and 6 bases at J, with 11 bases between the two ends. Germline values: CDR1 SGDLS, CDR2 YYNGEE. The CDR3 contains 15 residues. Here the CDR3 reads CASSVSAGANSPLHF. The DNA for the CDR3 is TGTGCCAGCAGCGTATCGGCGGGGGCTAATTCACCCCTCCACTTT.

About this clone: Other DNA sequences in this specimen translate into the identical CDR3. The CDR3 DNA is TGTGCCAGCTCACCAGGGCAGCAAGAGACCCAGTACTTC. This translates into CASSPGQQETQYF. The V gene is TRBV18, the J gene TRBJ2-5; no definite D call. CDR3 length equals 13 residues. V was pared by 2 bases and J by 2 bases, with 6 bases between. Germline assignment: CDR1 KGHSH and CDR2 LQKENI.

V is TRBV7-8 and J is TRBJ2-3; D might be TRBD2 (5 bases). The CDR3 is 15 residues long. Germline V gene lookup returns CDR1 SGHVS and CDR2 FQNEAQ. V lost 1 base to trimming and J lost 2 bases, with 10 bases between them. The CDR3 sequence is CASSLERVDTDTQYF. In nucleotides, the CDR3 is TGTGCCAGCAGCTTAGAGAGGGTGGACACAGATACGCAGTATTTT. Full variable domain (remainder filled in from reference TRBV7-8 and TRBJ2-3): GAGVSQSPRYKVAKRGQDVALRCDPISGHVSLFWYQQALGQGPEFLTYFQNEAQLDKSGLPSDRFFAERPEGSVSTLKIQRTQQEDSAVYLCASSLERVDTDTQYFGPGTRLTVL.

The chain combines TRBV6-2 or TRBV6-3 with TRBJ2-1, with D hard to call. This CDR3 is 13 amino acids long. Per germline, CDR1 MNHEY and CDR2 SVGEGT. Trimming took off 5 bases at V and 8 bases at J, with 13 bases between the two ends. Written as DNA, the CDR3 is TGTGCCAGCAGTCTAATGCGGTTTGATGAGCAGTTCTTC. Its translation is CASSLMRFDEQFF.

V is TRBV3-1 (or the pseudogene TRBV3-2) and J is TRBJ2-2, with a possible D match to TRBD1 (5 bases). The CDR3 has 15 amino acids. From germline, CDR1 is LGHDT and CDR2 YNNKEL (reference sequence). The V and J ends lost 1 base and 4 bases respectively, with 10 bases between them. DNA for the CDR3: TGTGCCAGCAGCCAAGGAACAGGTCCCACCGGGGAGCTGTTTTTT. Amino acids: CASSQGTGPTGELFF.

V and J are TRBV19 and TRBJ1-1; D is ambiguous. V shed 5 bases and J shed 0 bases, with 7 bases lying between them. This CDR3 comprises 13 residues. In germline, CDR1 is LNHDA, CDR2 SQIVND (reference sequence). The CDR3 sequence is CASSHSMNTEAFF. The CDR3 DNA follows: TGTGCCAGTAGTCACAGTATGAACACTGAAGCTTTCTTT.

The chain combines TRBV7-3 with TRBJ2-1, with TRBD1 identical over 10 bases. This CDR3 spans 15 amino acids. Looked up from germline, CDR1 is SGHTA and CDR2 is FQGTGA. V lost 5 bases and J lost 4; bases outside the gene matches: 5. The CDR3 bases are TGTGCCAGCAGCCCGAGACAGGGGGCATACAATGAGCAGTTCTTC. Amino acid sequence: CASSPRQGAYNEQFF.

DNA of the CDR3: TGTGCCAGCAGCCAAAGTAAGTTTGAGGTCGGGAGCTCCTACAATGAGCAGTTCTTC. As protein: CASSQSKFEVGSSYNEQFF. V and J are TRBV4-2 and TRBJ2-1; D might be TRBD2 (6 bases). The ends were cut back, 2 bases at V and 0 bases at J, with 20 bases in the middle. Germline V gene data show CDR1 as LGHNA and CDR2 as YNFKEQ. CDR3 length: 19 residues.